This T cell receptor (beta chain) comes out of a study of cytomegalovirus exposure and HLA in healthy donors. The study's findings and limits: A likely sequencing artifact accounted for one observed cluster of highly shared sequence variants. It was reported that TCR beta sequences correctly inferred the HLA-A and HLA-B alleles for most subjects.

The sample holds a few counts of this clone. Antigen specificity is unknown. Germline CDR1 is SQVTM and CDR2 is ANQGSEA. The CDR3 length is 13 residues. J lost 8 bases, V lost 7 bases, and 10 bases had no gene match. 60 Vbeta and 13 Jbeta primers were used in PCR. Study processing details: It was a later analysis that counted 83 million or so unique TCR beta chains, of which some 10 million were shared. Generated by immunoSEQ multiplex PCR, the TCRdb table keeps only in-frame clones and is missing some. The V and J calls and clone size are taken from that table; D and trimming were inferred from the DNA. The sample carries about 140,000 clones, around 75% recorded once.

Sequencing input: PBMCs. The rearrangement links TRBV29-1 to TRBJ1-4, with 7 bases lining up with TRBD1. This TCR was sampled from a female donor in good health and CMV-seronegative. In nucleotides, the CDR3 is TGCAGCGGTAGTGACAGGGTGGGCGAAAAACTGTTTTTT. This translates into CSGSDRVGEKLFF.